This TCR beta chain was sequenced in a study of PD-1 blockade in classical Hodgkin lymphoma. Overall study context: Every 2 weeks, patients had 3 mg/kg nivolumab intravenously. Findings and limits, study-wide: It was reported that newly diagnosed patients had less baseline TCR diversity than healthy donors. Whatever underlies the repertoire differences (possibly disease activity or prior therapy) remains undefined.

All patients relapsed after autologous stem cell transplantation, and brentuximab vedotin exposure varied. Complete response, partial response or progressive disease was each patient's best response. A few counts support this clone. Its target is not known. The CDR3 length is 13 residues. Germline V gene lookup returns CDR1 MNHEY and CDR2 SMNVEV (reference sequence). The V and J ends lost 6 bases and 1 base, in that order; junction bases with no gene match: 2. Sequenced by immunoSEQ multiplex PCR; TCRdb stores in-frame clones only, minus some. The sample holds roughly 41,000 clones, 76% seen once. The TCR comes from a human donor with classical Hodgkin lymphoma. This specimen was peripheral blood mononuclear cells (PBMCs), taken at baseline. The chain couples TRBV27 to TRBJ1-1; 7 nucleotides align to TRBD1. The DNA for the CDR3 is TGTGCCAGCAGGGACAGGCCGAACACTGAAGCTTTCTTT. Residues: CASRDRPNTEAFF.